A single sample gave rise to the 31 T cell receptor beta chains below, sequenced in a study of Graves' ophthalmopathy and Graves' hyperthyroidism (dated by TCRdb to the late 2010s). The sequencer was an Illumina HiSeq 2000. For repertoire sequencing, TCR beta CDR3 regions were amplified from RNA transcripts. The first round of RT-PCR was done with HTBI primers and the Qiagen OneStep RT-PCR kit, and was followed by a second round of multiplex PCR, then size selection and purification. TCRdb cleaned the public reads at Q25 with fastp, built clones with MiXCR and kept in-frame beta chains. CDR3 protein duplicates are merged, each entry listing the most common genes and DNA. For this sample there are over 500,000 distinct CDR3 sequences; 20% to 25% appear just once. Approximately 6.5% of the sample belongs to the ten largest clones. The sequenced material came from peripheral blood. The receptors were sampled from a woman between 18 and 29 years old with stable Graves' hyperthyroidism. Some clones in this sample may be carry-over from other donors' samples. Donor details come from another sample of the same person, matched by shared clones.

This clonotype has at least ten counts. V is TRBV11-3 and J is TRBJ1-1; no clear D gene. With 2 bases removed from V and 4 bases from J, the gap between germline ends came to 8 bases. This CDR3 contains 13 residues. Germline V gene sequence: CDR1 SGHNT, CDR2 YENEEA. CDR3 nucleotide sequence: TGTGCCAGCAGCTTAAGAATTAGCACTGAAGCTTTCTTT. This sequence encodes CASSLRISTEAFF.

V and J are TRBV6-2 or TRBV6-3 and TRBJ1-2; no clear D gene. CDR1 and CDR2 from the germline V gene are MNHEY and SVGEGT. CDR3 size: 16 residues. V lost 2 bases and J lost 8, with 21 bases in between. The CDR3 DNA is TGTGCCAGCAGTTACGAGGTCCGGTCCGGTCCCCCGGGCTACACCTTC. This encodes CASSYEVRSGPPGYTF.

The chain employs TRBV27 and TRBJ1-6, with no clear D. The CDR3 spans 14 residues. Trimming removed 2 bases at V and 10 bases at J, with 12 bases between. The germline V gene encodes CDR1 MNHEY and CDR2 SMNVEV (reference sequence). This CDR3 is CASSLRAVSSPLHF. Written as DNA, the CDR3 is TGTGCCAGCAGTTTAAGGGCAGTATCCTCACCCCTCCACTTT.

This sequence joins TRBV12-3 or TRBV12-4 and TRBJ1-1; no clear D gene. V was shortened by 6 bases and J by 2 bases, with 16 bases between the two germline ends. This CDR3 has 15 residues. The CDR3 spells CASSPVGLHNTEAFF. The CDR3 bases are TGTGCCAGCAGCCCTGTTGGGTTGCACAACACTGAAGCTTTCTTT.

Ten or more counts support this clonotype. This chain links TRBV20-1 with TRBJ1-3; D gene uncertain. V was clipped by 4 bases and J by 0 bases, with 10 bases between them. Germline loops: CDR1 DFQATT, CDR2 SNEGSKA (reference sequence). The CDR3 has 14 residues. CDR3 nucleotide sequence: TGCAGTGCTACCCACAGCAACTCTGGAAACACCATATATTTT. As protein: CSATHSNSGNTIYF.

This sequence joins TRBV25-1 and TRBJ2-7, with 8 bases lining up with TRBD1. Germline V gene data show CDR1 as MGHDK and CDR2 as SYGVNS. The CDR3 loop spans 13 amino acids. V trimming: 8 bases; J trimming: 6 bases; junction bases outside the gene matches: 9. The CDR3 DNA follows: TGTGCCAGCGCCGGGACAGGCCTCCGCGAGCAGTACTTC. Protein: CASAGTGLREQYF.

The DNA of the CDR3 is TGCAGTGCTTTGGGACTAGCGGTGGAGACCCAGTACTTC. It codes for CSALGLAVETQYF. This chain joins TRBV20-1 and TRBJ2-5; 11 bases are a match to TRBD2. Germline CDR1 reads DFQATT; CDR2 reads SNEGSKA (reference sequence). This CDR3 has 13 amino acids. V was pared by 5 bases and J by 5 bases, with 4 bases of the junction left unmatched.

This clonotype was picked up many times. The rearrangement uses TRBV5-1 and TRBJ2-7, with D possibly TRBD1 on 6 matching bases. The V end lost 2 bases, the J end lost 3 bases, and 9 bases lay between the germline ends. The CDR3 spans 13 residues. The germline V gene has CDR1 SGHRS and CDR2 YFSETQ. The CDR3 DNA is TGCGCCAGCAGCTTCGAGACAGGCTACGAGCAGTACTTC. Its protein is CASSFETGYEQYF.

This clonotype was counted a few times. The V and J genes are TRBV6-1 and TRBJ1-2; D ambiguous. Germline V gene data show CDR1 as MNHNS and CDR2 as SASEGT. This CDR3 spans 13 amino acids. The ends were cut back, 8 bases at V and 3 bases at J, with 13 bases in the middle. The CDR3 bases are TGTGCCAGCCTTGTAGAATACGACTATGGCTACACCTTC. This sequence encodes CASLVEYDYGYTF.

This clonotype was observed many times. This chain joins TRBV2 and TRBJ1-5; unclear D gene. The V end lost 4 bases, the J end lost 5 bases, and 9 bases lay between the germline ends. The CDR3 has 13 residues. Per germline, CDR1 SNHLY and CDR2 FYNNEI. The CDR3 sequence: CASSVAGDQPQHF. DNA of the CDR3: TGTGCCAGCAGTGTGGCAGGAGATCAGCCCCAGCATTTT. Based on the CDR3 plus reference TRBV2 and TRBJ1-5, the full variable domain is EPEVTQTPSHQVTQMGQEVILRCVPISNHLYFYWYRQILGQKVEFLVSFYNNEISEKSEIFDDQFSVERPDGSNFTLKIRSTKLEDSAMYFCASSVAGDQPQHFGDGTRLSIL.

This clonotype was detected ten times or more. The rearrangement joins TRBV5-1 to TRBJ1-2; D may be TRBD1 (5 bases). The CDR3 length is 15 residues. V lost 3 bases, J lost 1 base, and 13 bases lay in between. Germline lookup yields CDR1 SGHRS and CDR2 YFSETQ. The CDR3 DNA reads as TGCGCCAGCAGCTCGGGACTGTTGCTTAACTATGGCTACACCTTC. This sequence encodes CASSSGLLLNYGYTF.

The genes are TRBV10-1 and TRBJ2-3, with a weak D call TRBD2 (5 bases). The CDR3 covers 12 residues. Trimming took 6 bases from V and 2 from J, leaving 6 bases between them. CDR1 WNHNN and CDR2 SYGVQD come from the germline V gene (reference sequence). This CDR3 is CASRDFTDTQYF. CDR3 bases: TGCGCCAGCAGGGACTTCACAGATACGCAGTATTTT.

This clonotype turned up a few times. The J gene is TRBJ2-7, the V gene TRBV19; 12 bases match TRBD2. CDR1 is LNHDA, CDR2 SQIVND, per germline (reference sequence). The length of the CDR3 is 15 residues. Trimming took 3 bases from V and 3 from J; bases not matched to a gene: 3. CDR3 region: CASSIWTSGDYEQYF. The DNA for the CDR3 is TGTGCCAGTAGTATCTGGACTAGCGGGGACTACGAGCAGTACTTC.

This clonotype was detected ten times or more. V usage is TRBV20-1 and J usage is TRBJ2-7; D is perhaps TRBD1 or TRBD2 (5 bases each). Germline assignment: CDR1 DFQATT and CDR2 SNEGSKA (reference sequence). The V end was cut by 6 bases, the J end by 1 base, with 16 bases between. The CDR3 covers 14 residues. CDR3 sequence: CSAKEEGFSYEQYF. The DNA of the CDR3 is TGCAGTGCAAAAGAAGAGGGGTTTTCCTACGAGCAGTACTTC.

This clonotype was seen repeatedly, ten times or more. The chain uses TRBV28 and TRBJ2-7; TRBD1 might be the D (6 bases). The CDR3 runs to 12 residues. Deletions cut 6 bases from V and 6 bases from J, with 12 bases between. Germline V CDR1 and CDR2: MDHEN, SYDVKM. The CDR3 DNA reads TGTGCCAGCAGATCACAGGGTCGCGAGCAGTACTTC. It is translated as CASRSQGREQYF.

This clonotype appeared many times. The chain couples TRBV5-5 to TRBJ1-1; D is undetermined. Germline values: CDR1 SGHKS, CDR2 YYEKEE (reference sequence). CDR3 length equals 14 residues. The ends were cut back, 6 bases at V and 3 bases at J, with 15 bases in the middle. CDR3 bases: TGTGCCAGCACTCTAATCGGTGTCGACACTGAAGCTTTCTTT. Translated, it gives CASTLIGVDTEAFF.

V usage is TRBV20-1 and J usage is TRBJ2-2; D possibly corresponds to TRBD1 (6 bases). Germline CDR1 is DFQATT and CDR2 is SNEGSKA (reference sequence). Trimming pared 0 bases from V and 8 bases from J, leaving 10 bases between. The CDR3 length is 13 residues. In DNA form, the CDR3 reads TGCAGTGCTAGAGACCTAGGGGGAGGGGAGCTGTTTTTT. Protein product: CSARDLGGGELFF.

The CDR3, as DNA: TGTGCCAGCAGAAAGACAGGGGGCTTAGAGACCCAGTACTTC. Its protein is CASRKTGGLETQYF. The rearrangement links TRBV6-1 to TRBJ2-5; 10 nucleotides line up with TRBD1. V gave up 6 bases and J gave up 4 bases; unmatched junction bases: 5. Germline V gene data show CDR1 as MNHNS and CDR2 as SASEGT. This CDR3 contains 14 residues.

The chain joins TRBV6-1 to TRBJ1-6; tentative D call: TRBD1 (6 bases). The CDR3 covers 15 residues. The ends were cut back, 8 bases at V and 7 bases at J, with 18 bases in the middle. The germline gives CDR1 MNHNS, CDR2 SASEGT. The CDR3 bases are TGTGCCAGCTGGGGGGGCAGGGTGGTCAATTCACCCCTCCACTTT. This codes for CASWGGRVVNSPLHF.

The rearrangement joins TRBV13 to TRBJ2-7, with D possibly TRBD1 on 5 matching bases. The CDR3 contains 15 residues. V was clipped by 7 bases and J by 2 bases, with 18 bases between them. The V gene's germline CDR1 is PRHDT and CDR2 FYEKMQ (reference sequence). The CDR3 DNA is TGTGCCAGCATCTCCGCCTGGGGCACCCCCTACGAGCAGTACTTC. It encodes CASISAWGTPYEQYF.

This clonotype was seen repeatedly, ten times or more. V and J are TRBV20-1 and TRBJ1-5, with D perhaps TRBD1 (6 bases). Germline CDR1 is DFQATT and CDR2 is SNEGSKA (reference sequence). This CDR3 region has 17 residues. Trimming stripped 0 bases from V and 0 bases from J, with 15 bases between. The CDR3 bases are TGCAGTGCTAGAGATCGGGAACGGGGACATAGCAATCAGCCCCAGCATTTT. It translates to CSARDRERGHSNQPQHF.

The chain has TRBV6-5 and TRBJ1-1; possible D gene TRBD1, 5 bases. The germline V gene encodes CDR1 MNHEY and CDR2 SVGAGI. This CDR3 has 15 amino acids. The V and J ends lost 2 bases and 1 base respectively, with 11 bases between them. The CDR3 loop reads CASSYRVTANTEAFF. CDR3 nucleotides: TGTGCCAGCAGTTACCGAGTGACAGCGAACACTGAAGCTTTCTTT.

This clonotype appeared many times. The rearrangement links TRBV7-2 to TRBJ1-5, with 8 positions matching TRBD1. Germline V gives CDR1 SGHTA, CDR2 FQGNSA. The ends lost 4 bases at V and 5 bases at J; junction bases unmatched: 4. This CDR3 is built from 14 residues. CDR3 sequence (DNA): TGTGCCAGCAGCTCAGACAGGGGACATCAGCCCCAGCATTTT. Translated, it gives CASSSDRGHQPQHF. Full variable domain (rest looked up from reference TRBV7-2 and TRBJ1-5): GAGVSQSPSNKVTEKGKDVELRCDPISGHTALYWYRQSLGQGLEFLIYFQGNSAPDKSGLPSDRFSAERTGGSVSTLTIQRTQQEDSAVYLCASSSDRGHQPQHFGDGTRLSIL.

This clonotype was seen repeatedly, ten times or more. The rearrangement uses TRBV28 and TRBJ1-1; D uncertain. Looked up from germline, CDR1 is MDHEN and CDR2 is SYDVKM. The CDR3 contains 14 residues. The V end was cut by 5 bases, the J end by 1 base, with 11 bases between. As DNA, the CDR3 is TGTGCCAGCAGTGCCGGACTGGGGAACACTGAAGCTTTCTTT. Its translation is CASSAGLGNTEAFF.

At least ten counts were recorded for this clonotype. The chain uses TRBV5-5 and TRBJ2-7, with a weak D call TRBD1 (6 bases). Germline loops: CDR1 SGHKS, CDR2 YYEKEE (reference sequence). The germline V and J ends were trimmed by 6 bases and 7 bases, with 23 bases remaining between them. CDR3 length: 15 residues. CDR3: CASTTLYGQLAEQYF. In nucleotides, the CDR3 is TGTGCCAGCACCACCCTGTATGGACAGCTAGCTGAGCAGTACTTC. The full variable domain, completed using reference TRBV5-5 and TRBJ2-7, is DAGVTQSPTHLIKTRGQQVTLRCSPISGHKSVSWYQQVLGQGPQFIFQYYEKEERGRGNFPDRFSARQFPNYSSELNVNALLLGDSALYLCASTTLYGQLAEQYFGPGTRLTVT.

This chain connects TRBV19 to TRBJ1-1; 8 positions match TRBD1. V trimming: 11 bases; J trimming: 5 bases; junction bases outside the gene matches: 13. The CDR3 has 14 residues. The germline V gene has CDR1 LNHDA and CDR2 SQIVND (reference sequence). CDR3 DNA sequence: TGTGCCCGCCTAAATAGACAGGGGAGAACTGAAGCTTTCTTT. Translating it yields CARLNRQGRTEAFF.

This clonotype turned up a few times. V and J are TRBV20-1 and TRBJ1-1; D unresolved. Trimming left V 3 bases short and J 11 bases short, with 10 bases between. The CDR3 extends over 10 amino acids. The germline CDR1 and CDR2 sequences are DFQATT and SNEGSKA (reference sequence). The CDR3 here is CSASAVQAFF. CDR3 DNA: TGCAGTGCTAGCGCTGTCCAGGCTTTCTTT.

This clonotype was seen repeatedly, ten times or more. This sequence joins TRBV12-3 or TRBV12-4 and TRBJ1-1, with no clear D. The CDR3 totals 10 residues. Trimming removed 2 bases at V and 5 bases at J, with 0 bases between. The CDR3 region has the DNA TGTGCCAGCAGTTTAACTGAAGCTTTCTTT. As protein: CASSLTEAFF.

This clonotype has a count of ten or more. The gene calls are TRBV12-3 or TRBV12-4 and TRBJ1-1; D not certain. Deletions cut 3 bases from V and 1 base from J, with 6 bases between. The CDR3 runs to 13 residues. In nucleotides, the CDR3 is TGTGCCAGCAGTTTGCTAGCGAACACTGAAGCTTTCTTT. Protein product: CASSLLANTEAFF.

This clonotype was seen more than once but under ten times. The chain combines TRBV18 with TRBJ1-6; the match to TRBD1 covers 10 bases. The CDR3 has 16 amino acids. J was trimmed by 10 bases and V by 5 bases; bases with no gene match: 11. Germline V gives CDR1 KGHSH, CDR2 LQKENI. CDR3 bases: TGTGCCAGCTCATCGAGGCGGGACAGGGGTGGATCACCCCTCCACTTT. Its translation is CASSSRRDRGGSPLHF.

This clonotype showed up many times. The V gene is TRBV3-1, the J gene TRBJ1-5; perhaps TRBD1 as D (6 bases). Germline CDR1 LGHDT, CDR2 YNNKEL (reference sequence). CDR3 length: 13 residues. Trimming stripped 4 bases from V and 6 bases from J, with 10 bases between. The CDR3 loop is CASSRTGTQPQHF. The CDR3 nucleotides are TGTGCCAGCAGCCGTACAGGGACTCAGCCCCAGCATTTT.